This T cell receptor (beta chain) was retrieved from a study of CD8+ T cells in alopecia areata. Sequencing used cDNA as its template, made by extracting RNA and reverse transcribing it. The table came from immunoSEQ multiplex PCR; TCRdb's copy has only in-frame clones and leaves some out. The sample lists a few hundred thousand clones, 56% seen once, with nearly 5% in the top ten. As for this clone: Antigen: not known.

Researchers picked out CD4+ and CD8+ T cells from PBMCs by sorting. The study, taken as a whole, reports: TCRs were shared less clearly across patients than in mice, possibly for HLA-related reasons. Scalp data also include sequences from resident alphabeta T cells of normal skin. Lesional scalp exceeded normal scalp in clonality, especially in alopecia totalis/universalis.

Germline values: CDR1 SGDLS, CDR2 YYNGEE. The CDR3 covers 15 residues. V shed 0 bases and J shed 7 bases, with 11 bases lying between them. This TCR came from a human donor in good health. The sequencing sample was made of CD8+ T cells sorted from blood. V usage is TRBV9 and J usage is TRBJ1-6; D not certain. CDR3 DNA: TGTGCCAGCAGCGTAGGCAAGGGAGTAAATTCACCCCTCCACTTT. Translating gives CASSVGKGVNSPLHF.